This T cell receptor beta chain is from a study of post-analysis software for immune sequencing data. Study summary: Disease trajectories encompassed relapsing-remitting, secondary progressive and progressive-relapsing multiple sclerosis. The study's findings and limits: Roughly five TRBV segments appeared more often in patients than in controls, and TRBV5-6, TRBV5-1 and TRBV20-1 were among these. When the samples were clustered directly with F measure, those that had been prepared in the same batch showed strong co-clustering. Versus controls, multiple sclerosis patients showed significantly lower diversity (normalized Chao1).

As for this clonotype: Its antigen is unknown.

In germline, CDR1 is ENHRY, CDR2 SYGVKD. Trimming took off 7 bases at V and 4 bases at J, with 17 bases between the two ends. This CDR3 is 14 amino acids long. The authors incorporated unique molecular identifiers into the TCR beta cDNA libraries. MiXCR, applied by TCRdb to the PCR reads, yields one record per CDR3 protein. The sample yields about 820,000 distinct CDR3 sequences, approximately 50% seen once. The chain joins TRBV10-3 to TRBJ2-7; a weak D match, TRBD2 (6 bases). Sequenced sample: blood. This clonotype originated in a girl aged 10 to 17 with multiple sclerosis. The CDR3 loop reads CAINSGDGGYEQYF. The CDR3 bases are TGTGCCATCAATTCGGGGGATGGGGGGTACGAGCAGTACTTC.